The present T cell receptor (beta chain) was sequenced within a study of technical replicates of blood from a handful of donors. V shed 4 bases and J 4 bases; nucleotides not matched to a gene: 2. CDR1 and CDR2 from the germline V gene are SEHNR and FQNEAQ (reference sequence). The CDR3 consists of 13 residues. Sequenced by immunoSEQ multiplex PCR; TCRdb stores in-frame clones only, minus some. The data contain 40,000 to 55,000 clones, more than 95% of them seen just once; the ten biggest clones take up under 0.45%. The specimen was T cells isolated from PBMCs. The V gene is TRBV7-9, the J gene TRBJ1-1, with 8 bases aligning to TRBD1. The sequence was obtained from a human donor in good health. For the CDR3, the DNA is TGTGCCAGCAGCTGGACAGGGTTCACTGAAGCTTTCTTT. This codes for CASSWTGFTEAFF. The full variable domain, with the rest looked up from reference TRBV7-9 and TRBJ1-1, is DTGVSQNPRHKITKRGQNVTFRCDPISEHNRLYWYRQTLGQGPEFLTYFQNEAQLEKSRLLSDRFSAERPKGSFSTLEIQRTEQGDSAMYLCASSWTGFTEAFFGQGTRLTVV.